The next 3 T cell receptor beta chains were all read from a single sample in a study of patients and donors after allogeneic stem cell transplantation. TCRdb re-called the RT-PCR reads with MiXCR, one entry per CDR3 protein. The sample has roughly 960,000 distinct CDR3 sequences; roughly 18% are singletons. What was sequenced was blood, either unsorted or a sorted T cell fraction (not recorded which). These receptors came from a human donor who was either an allogeneic HSCT recipient or a stem cell or donor lymphocyte infusion donor (not recorded which). It is not recorded whose cells these are; they may come from a transplant donor.

This clonotype was recorded a few times. The rearrangement uses TRBV5-1 and TRBJ2-1; 8 nucleotides match TRBD2. The CDR3 extends over 15 amino acids. Trimming removed 2 bases from V and 6 bases from J; junction bases left unmatched: 7. Per germline, CDR1 SGHRS and CDR2 YFSETQ. CDR3 in amino acids: CASSLTGGPSNEQFF. For the CDR3, the DNA is TGCGCCAGCAGCTTAACGGGAGGGCCAAGCAATGAGCAGTTCTTC.

The V call is TRBV20-1, the J call TRBJ1-4, with D unresolved. CDR3 length: 13 residues. Germline V gives CDR1 DFQATT, CDR2 SNEGSKA (reference sequence). V shed 6 bases and J shed 1 base, with 9 bases lying between them. This chain's CDR3 is CSAQRVTNEKLFF. CDR3 in DNA: TGCAGTGCCCAAAGGGTAACTAATGAAAAACTGTTTTTT.

The rearrangement links TRBV21-1 to TRBJ2-1; the listed D gene, TRBD2, was not tested against the DNA. TRBV21-1 is a listed pseudogene. The CDR3 runs 18 residues. In nucleotides, the CDR3 is TGTGCCAGCAGCAAAAGGCGTCGCGGGAGGGCCTCCTACAATGAGCAGTTCTTC. This codes for CASSKRRRGRASYNEQFF.